Shown below are 29 T cell receptor beta chains from a single sample sequenced in a study of T cell clones after liver transplantation. The protocol was immunoSEQ multiplex PCR, while the TCRdb copy is restricted to in-frame clones and leaves out a portion. Seen here are 45,000 to 55,000 clones, less than 85% observed once, and the top ten hold around 7.8%. This sample comprised CD4+ T cells from blood, obtained before liver transplant. The receptors originated from a human donor who received a liver transplant.

The chain recombines TRBV9 with TRBJ2-5; D possibly corresponds to TRBD1 (5 bases). The CDR3 runs 16 residues. Trimming removed 0 bases from V and 1 base from J, with 13 bases in between. Germline assignment: CDR1 SGDLS and CDR2 YYNGEE. The CDR3 DNA reads TGTGCCAGCAGCGTAGGATCGAGTGGGGCCCAAGAGACCCAGTACTTC. Translating it yields CASSVGSSGAQETQYF.

The chain couples TRBV7-9 to TRBJ1-5; weak D call: TRBD1 (5 bases). From germline, CDR1 is SEHNR and CDR2 FQNEAQ (reference sequence). The CDR3 runs to 12 residues. V lost 5 bases and J 5 bases, leaving 7 bases between the germline ends. The CDR3 is CASSGGDQPQHF. CDR3 bases: TGTGCCAGCAGCGGGGGGGATCAGCCCCAGCATTTT.

The chain joins TRBV7-2 to TRBJ2-5, with TRBD2 matching 8 bases. CDR1 and CDR2 (germline): SGHTA, FQGNSA. CDR3 length: 14 amino acids. Trimming cost V 1 base and J 5 bases; bases outside gene matches: 3. DNA of the CDR3: TGTGCCAGCAGCTTAGGCGGGGGGCGGGAGACCCAGTACTTC. This translates into CASSLGGGRETQYF.

The V gene is TRBV27, the J gene TRBJ1-5; no reliable D call. Trimming took off 3 bases at V and 0 bases at J, with 3 bases between the two ends. Per the germline V gene, CDR1 is MNHEY and CDR2 is SMNVEV (reference sequence). The CDR3 is 13 residues long. The CDR3 nucleotides are TGTGCCAGCAGTTTTTATAGCAATCAGCCCCAGCATTTT. Translated: CASSFYSNQPQHF.

This clone was recorded a few times. The genes are TRBV19 and TRBJ2-7; TRBD2 matches at 8 bases. Per the germline V gene, CDR1 is LNHDA and CDR2 is SQIVND (reference sequence). The CDR3 runs to 18 residues. V lost 5 bases to trimming and J lost 0 bases; unmatched junction nucleotides: 15. Here the CDR3 DNA reads TGTGCCAGTAGTGCCCAATCTAAGGCCGGGAGGGCCTCCTACGAGCAGTACTTC. Protein sequence: CASSAQSKAGRASYEQYF.

The rearrangement joins TRBV5-1 to TRBJ2-1; D is possibly TRBD1 or TRBD2 (5 bases each). Trimming shortened V by 2 bases and J by 6 bases, and 15 bases separated the two germline ends. Germline values: CDR1 SGHRS, CDR2 YFSETQ. The CDR3 is made up of 15 amino acids. The CDR3, as DNA: TGCGCCAGCAGCTTCCGAGGGGATCGGGGCAATGAGCAGTTCTTC. Translating gives CASSFRGDRGNEQFF.

The rearrangement links TRBV6-5 to TRBJ1-1; 7 positions agree with TRBD1. CDR3 length equals 13 residues. Germline loops: CDR1 MNHEY, CDR2 SVGAGI. Trimming cost V 6 bases and J 3 bases; bases outside gene matches: 4. CDR3 loop: CASRTDRDTEAFF. CDR3 nucleotides: TGTGCCAGCAGAACTGACAGGGACACTGAAGCTTTCTTT.

V usage is TRBV18 and J usage is TRBJ1-2; no clear D. Trimming took 3 bases from V and 0 from J, leaving 20 bases between them. The CDR3 length is 18 residues. From germline, CDR1 is KGHSH and CDR2 LQKENI. CDR3 nucleotide sequence: TGTGCCAGCTCACCTTCGGGCCAGCTTAGCCTAGCTAACTATGGCTACACCTTC. It codes for CASSPSGQLSLANYGYTF.

The CDR3 DNA reads as TGTGCCAGCAGAATAACGACCGGGGAGCTGTTTTTT. This gives the protein CASRITTGELFF. The chain has TRBV7-2 and TRBJ2-2; D ambiguous. Germline V gene data show CDR1 as SGHTA and CDR2 as FQGNSA. Deletions cut 6 bases from V and 5 bases from J, with 7 bases between. The CDR3 length is 12 residues.

This rearrangement joins TRBV5-5 to TRBJ2-3; a weak D match, TRBD2 (5 bases). The germline CDR1 and CDR2 sequences are SGHKS and YYEKEE (reference sequence). The ends were cut back, 4 bases at V and 4 bases at J, with 22 bases in the middle. CDR3 length: 17 amino acids. As DNA, the CDR3 is TGTGCCAGCAGCCAGTATCCTAGCATGTCTGGTGCAGATACGCAGTATTTT. This translates into CASSQYPSMSGADTQYF.

The J gene is TRBJ1-5, the V gene TRBV6-6; D gene ambiguous. V lost 0 bases and J lost 6, with 6 bases in between. Per the germline V gene, CDR1 is MNHNY and CDR2 is SVGAGI (reference sequence). CDR3 length equals 13 residues. The CDR3 sequence is CASSYSRAQPQHF. The CDR3 region has the DNA TGTGCCAGCAGTTACTCGAGGGCTCAGCCCCAGCATTTT.

J is TRBJ1-4 and V is TRBV28; TRBD1 matches 7 bases. The germline CDR1 and CDR2 sequences are MDHEN and SYDVKM. The CDR3 length is 13 residues. V was pared by 8 bases and J by 4 bases, with 4 bases of the junction left unmatched. The CDR3 DNA follows: TGTGCCAGCCGGGACAGCTATAATGAAAAACTGTTTTTT. Translation: CASRDSYNEKLFF.

V gene TRBV5-1 combines with J gene TRBJ2-1; D uncertain. The germline gives CDR1 SGHRS, CDR2 YFSETQ. The CDR3 sequence is 16 residues long. Trimming pared 0 bases from V and 0 bases from J, leaving 10 bases between. The CDR3 protein is CASSLAALSSYNEQFF. DNA of the CDR3: TGCGCCAGCAGCTTGGCGGCGCTAAGCTCCTACAATGAGCAGTTCTTC.

This chain connects TRBV30 to TRBJ2-5, with D perhaps assigned TRBD1 or TRBD2 (6 bases each). The germline CDR1 and CDR2 sequences are GTSNPN and SVGIG (reference sequence). V shed 6 bases and J shed 4 bases, with 18 bases lying between them. This CDR3 comprises 14 residues. The CDR3 protein is CACGFAGEVETQYF. DNA of the CDR3: TGTGCCTGTGGGTTCGCAGGGGAGGTAGAGACCCAGTACTTC.

The count of this clone is one. The V and J genes are TRBV4-2 and TRBJ1-1, with a weak D call TRBD1 (6 bases). The CDR3 has 13 amino acids. Germline-derived CDR1 and CDR2 are LGHNA and YNFKEQ. V was pared by 4 bases and J by 9 bases, with 15 bases between. The CDR3 region is CASSPASGAKAFF. In nucleotides, the CDR3 is TGTGCCAGCAGCCCTGCTTCAGGGGCGAAAGCTTTCTTT.

The gene calls are TRBV5-1 and TRBJ2-1, with D uncertain. The CDR3 is made up of 15 amino acids. Germline CDR1 reads SGHRS; CDR2 reads YFSETQ. With 1 base removed from V and 5 bases from J, the gap between germline ends came to 13 bases. CDR3 sequence (DNA): TGCGCCAGCAGCTTGCCCCTTCTCGCCCACAATGAGCAGTTCTTC. This codes for CASSLPLLAHNEQFF.

The chain uses TRBV4-3 and TRBJ2-7; 7 bases align to TRBD1. The CDR3 length is 15 residues. Germline-derived CDR1 and CDR2 are LGHNA and YSLEER. V gave up 3 bases and J gave up 3 bases; unmatched junction bases: 8. The CDR3 DNA follows: TGCGCCAGCAGCCAGTCGACAGGGAGTATCTACGAGCAGTACTTC. Translation gives CASSQSTGSIYEQYF.

The chain joins TRBV6-5 to TRBJ2-5; D remains ambiguous. CDR1 is MNHEY and CDR2 is SVGAGI in the germline V gene. Trimming removed 4 bases from V and 2 bases from J, with 11 bases in between. The CDR3 runs 14 residues. The CDR3 loop reads CASSSSASQETQYF. CDR3 coding DNA: TGTGCCAGCAGTTCCTCGGCCTCTCAAGAGACCCAGTACTTC.

This clone was observed a handful of times. The V call is TRBV30, the J call TRBJ2-3; a weak D match, TRBD2 (5 bases). The CDR3 extends over 11 amino acids. CDR1 GTSNPN and CDR2 SVGIG come from the germline V gene (reference sequence). Trimming removed 4 bases at V and 5 bases at J, with 7 bases between. The CDR3 DNA sequence: TGTGCCTGGACGAGGGAAGATACGCAGTATTTT. As protein: CAWTREDTQYF.

The chain joins TRBV6-6 to TRBJ2-7; 9 nucleotides match TRBD1. With 6 bases clipped from V and 0 bases from J, the junction kept 9 bases outside the gene matches. The CDR3 sequence is 16 residues long. From germline, CDR1 is MNHNY and CDR2 SVGAGI (reference sequence). For the CDR3, the DNA is TGTGCCAGCAGACTTACAGGGGGCATTTTCTCCTACGAGCAGTACTTC. It specifies CASRLTGGIFSYEQYF.

The table lists this clone with a count of one. The V gene is TRBV6-1, the J gene TRBJ1-5; D gene uncertain. Germline loops: CDR1 MNHNS, CDR2 SASEGT. Trimming took off 7 bases at V and 4 bases at J, with 11 bases between the two ends. The CDR3 loop spans 13 amino acids. The CDR3: CASTVTGNQPQHF. For the CDR3, the DNA is TGTGCCAGCACCGTTACGGGTAATCAGCCCCAGCATTTT.

This clone appeared a single time. The V call is TRBV19, the J call TRBJ1-5; D possibly corresponds to TRBD1 (5 bases). From germline, CDR1 is LNHDA and CDR2 SQIVND (reference sequence). Trimming removed 2 bases at V and 3 bases at J, with 11 bases between. The CDR3 runs to 15 residues. The CDR3 spells CASSIPRQSNQPQHF. DNA for the CDR3: TGTGCCAGTAGTATACCCCGACAGTCCAATCAGCCCCAGCATTTT.

The J gene is TRBJ2-1, the V gene TRBV9; D possibly corresponds to TRBD1 (6 bases). Between the trimmed V and J ends, which lost 5 bases and 2 bases, there was a span of 8 bases. Per germline, CDR1 SGDLS and CDR2 YYNGEE. The CDR3 sequence is 13 residues long. CDR3 in DNA: TGTGCCAGCAGTCAGGGGCCCTACAATGAGCAGTTCTTC. This sequence encodes CASSQGPYNEQFF.

The sample holds a few counts of this clone. This sequence joins TRBV5-1 and TRBJ1-2; D is undetermined. Germline-derived CDR1 and CDR2 are SGHRS and YFSETQ. Trimming removed 0 bases from V and 1 base from J, with 4 bases in between. CDR3 length: 13 residues. CDR3 sequence (DNA): TGCGCCAGCAGCTTGGACAATAACTATGGCTACACCTTC. Translation gives CASSLDNNYGYTF.

The J gene is TRBJ1-5, the V gene TRBV19; the D gene is possibly TRBD1 (5 bases). From germline, CDR1 is LNHDA and CDR2 SQIVND (reference sequence). CDR3 length: 15 amino acids. V was trimmed by 1 base and J by 5 bases, leaving 12 bases between them. CDR3 loop: CASSIVSGDHQPQHF. Written as DNA, the CDR3 is TGTGCCAGTAGTATAGTTTCCGGGGACCATCAGCCCCAGCATTTT.

This clone has a single count. This sequence joins TRBV11-2 and TRBJ1-1, with D possibly TRBD1 on 5 matching bases. Germline CDR1 and CDR2: SGHAT and FQNNGV. The CDR3 covers 15 residues. V lost 2 bases to trimming and J lost 3 bases, with 13 bases between them. CDR3 sequence (DNA): TGTGCCAGCAGCTTAAACGGCGGGGCATACACTGAAGCTTTCTTT. It specifies CASSLNGGAYTEAFF.

The chain links TRBV28 to TRBJ1-2; weak D call: TRBD1 (6 bases). The CDR3 covers 12 residues. V lost 10 bases and J lost 4, with 13 bases in between. Germline CDR1 MDHEN, CDR2 SYDVKM. CDR3 in amino acids: CATSRGPYGYTF. DNA for the CDR3: TGTGCCACGAGCCGGGGGCCCTATGGCTACACCTTC.

V and J are TRBV15 and TRBJ2-3; the D is unclear. The CDR3 length is 17 residues. The ends were cut back, 0 bases at V and 0 bases at J, with 13 bases in the middle. CDR1 LNHNV and CDR2 YYDKDF come from the germline V gene (reference sequence). The CDR3 spells CATSRDLSRISTDTQYF. As DNA, the CDR3 is TGTGCCACCAGCAGAGATCTCTCACGGATCAGCACAGATACGCAGTATTTT.

The chain links TRBV12-5 to TRBJ1-5; D gene unclear. The germline gives CDR1 LGHNT, CDR2 FRNRAP. The V gene lost 3 bases and the J gene lost 5 bases, with 5 bases spanning the gap. This CDR3 comprises 12 residues. The CDR3 is CASGFIDQPQHF. The CDR3 DNA reads as TGTGCTAGTGGTTTTATAGATCAGCCCCAGCATTTT.